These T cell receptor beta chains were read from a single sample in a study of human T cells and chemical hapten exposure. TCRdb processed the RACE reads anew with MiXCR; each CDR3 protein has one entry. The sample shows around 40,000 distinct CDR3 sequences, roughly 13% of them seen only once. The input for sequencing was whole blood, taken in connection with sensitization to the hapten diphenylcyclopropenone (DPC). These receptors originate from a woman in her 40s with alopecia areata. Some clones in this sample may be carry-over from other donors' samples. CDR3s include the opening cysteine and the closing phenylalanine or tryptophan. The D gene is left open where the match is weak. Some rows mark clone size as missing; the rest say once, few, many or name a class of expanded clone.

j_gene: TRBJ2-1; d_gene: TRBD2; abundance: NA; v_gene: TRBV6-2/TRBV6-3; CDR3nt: TGTGCCAGCAGTTACGCCAGCGGGGGCTACAATGAGCAGTTCTTC; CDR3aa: CASSYASGGYNEQFF
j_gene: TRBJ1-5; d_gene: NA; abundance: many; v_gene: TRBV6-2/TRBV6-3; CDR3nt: TGTGCCAGCAGTTGGACTTCCAGTATTCAGCCCCAGCATTTT; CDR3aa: CASSWTSSIQPQHF
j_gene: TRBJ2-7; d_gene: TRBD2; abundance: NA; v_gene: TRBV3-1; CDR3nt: TGTGCCAGCAGCCCTACGACTAGCGGAGTCTACGAGCAGTACTTC; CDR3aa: CASSPTTSGVYEQYF
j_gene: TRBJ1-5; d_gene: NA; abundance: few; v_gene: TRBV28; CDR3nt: TGTGCCAGCAGAATAATGGGGGCAGGTTATCAGCCCCAGCATTTT; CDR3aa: CASRIMGAGYQPQHF
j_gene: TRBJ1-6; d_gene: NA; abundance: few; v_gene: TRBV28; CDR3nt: TGTGCCAGCAGTCCCATGAAGGGTTCAAATTCACCCCTCCACTTT; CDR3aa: CASSPMKGSNSPLHF
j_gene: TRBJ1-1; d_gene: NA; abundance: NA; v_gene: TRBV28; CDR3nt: TGTGCCAGCAGTTCCGGACAGCCGAACACCGAAGCTTTCTTT; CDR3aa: CASSSGQPNTEAFF
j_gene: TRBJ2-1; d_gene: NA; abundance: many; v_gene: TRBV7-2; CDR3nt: TGTGCCAGCAGCTTACTCGGGGGCCCATACAATGAGCAGTTCTTC; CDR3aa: CASSLLGGPYNEQFF
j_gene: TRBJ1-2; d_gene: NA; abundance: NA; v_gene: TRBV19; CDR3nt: TGTGCCAGTAGTATAGTCCTTTCCGGAGACTATGGCTACACCTTC; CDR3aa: CASSIVLSGDYGYTF
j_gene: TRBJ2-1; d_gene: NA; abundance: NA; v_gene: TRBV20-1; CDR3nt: TGCAGTGCTAGTCGGAGTGGTCCCCGTCACAATGAGCAGTTCTTC; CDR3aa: CSASRSGPRHNEQFF
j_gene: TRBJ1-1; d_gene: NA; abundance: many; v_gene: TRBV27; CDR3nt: TGTGCCAGCAGTTTATACAGGGAGGATAACACTGAAGCTTTCTTT; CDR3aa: CASSLYREDNTEAFF
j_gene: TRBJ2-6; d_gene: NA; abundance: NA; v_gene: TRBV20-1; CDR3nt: TGCAGTGCCCCCCCCGGGGCACCTGGGGCCAACGTCCTGACTTTC; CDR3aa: CSAPPGAPGANVLTF
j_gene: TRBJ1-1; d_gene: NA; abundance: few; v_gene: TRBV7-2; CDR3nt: TGTGCCAGCAGCTTACCGCACAGAGAAGCTTTCTTT; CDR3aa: CASSLPHREAFF
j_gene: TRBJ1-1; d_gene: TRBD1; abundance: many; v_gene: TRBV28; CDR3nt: TGTGCCAGCAGTTTATGGGGACAGGAAGCTTTCTTT; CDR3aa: CASSLWGQEAFF
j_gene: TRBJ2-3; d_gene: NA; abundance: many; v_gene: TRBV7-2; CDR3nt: TGTGCCAGCAGCTTAGGTCGGCGGATTAGCACAGATACGCAGTATTTT; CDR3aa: CASSLGRRISTDTQYF
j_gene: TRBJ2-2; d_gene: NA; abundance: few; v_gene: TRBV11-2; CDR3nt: TGTGCCAGCAGCCCCAGGGCCGGGGAGCTGTTTTTT; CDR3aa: CASSPRAGELFF
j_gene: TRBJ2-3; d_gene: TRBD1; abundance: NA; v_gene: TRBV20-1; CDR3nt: TGCAGTGCTAGAGGCCCGACAGGGTTTCAAGATACGCAGTATTTT; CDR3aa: CSARGPTGFQDTQYF
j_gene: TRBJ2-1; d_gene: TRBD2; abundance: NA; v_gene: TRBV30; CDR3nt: TGTGCCTGGAGCGGCCGCGTGTCTAGCGGGAGCAATGAGCAGTTCTTC; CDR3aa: CAWSGRVSSGSNEQFF
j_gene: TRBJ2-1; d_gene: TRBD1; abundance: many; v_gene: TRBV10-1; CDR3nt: TGCGCCAGCAGTATTACCGGGACAGGGCAAAATGAGCAGTTCTTC; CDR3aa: CASSITGTGQNEQFF
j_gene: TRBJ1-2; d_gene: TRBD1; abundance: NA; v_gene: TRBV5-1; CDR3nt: TGCGCCAGCAGCCAGCGACAGGGTAACTATGGCTACACCTTC; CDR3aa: CASSQRQGNYGYTF
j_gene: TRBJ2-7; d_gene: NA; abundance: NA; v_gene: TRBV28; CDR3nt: TGTGCCAGCAGTTCAGGCTTGAGGGGCGAGCAGTACTTC; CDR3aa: CASSSGLRGEQYF
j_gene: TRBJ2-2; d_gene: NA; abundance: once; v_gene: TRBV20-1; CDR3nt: TGCAGTGCGGCCCCAATACTTGTGCGAGCGAACACCGGGGAGCTGTTTTTT; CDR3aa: CSAAPILVRANTGELFF
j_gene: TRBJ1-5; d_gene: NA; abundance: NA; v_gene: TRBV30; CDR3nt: TGTGCCTGGAGTGTACATAGGCCGAAGCCCAATTTT; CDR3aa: CAWSVHRPKPNF
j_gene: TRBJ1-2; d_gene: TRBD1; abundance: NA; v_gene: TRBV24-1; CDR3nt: TGTGCCACCAGTGATGACAGGGGCCGTGGCTACACCTTC; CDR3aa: CATSDDRGRGYTF
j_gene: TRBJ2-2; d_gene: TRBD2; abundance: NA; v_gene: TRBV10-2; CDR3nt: TGCGCCAGCAGTGAGCGCCTAGCGGTAAACACCGGGGAGCTGTTTTTT; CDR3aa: CASSERLAVNTGELFF
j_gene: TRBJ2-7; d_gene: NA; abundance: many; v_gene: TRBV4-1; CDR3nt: TGCGCCAGCAGCCAAGAAAATAGTTTGAGCTACGAGCAGTACTTC; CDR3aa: CASSQENSLSYEQYF
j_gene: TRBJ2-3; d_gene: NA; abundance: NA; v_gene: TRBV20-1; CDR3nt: TGCAGTGCTAGAGATCAGGGGAATACGCAGTATTTT; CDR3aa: CSARDQGNTQYF
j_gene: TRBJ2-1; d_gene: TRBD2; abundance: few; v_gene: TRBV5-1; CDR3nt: TGCGCCAGCAGCTTCCTTCCGCTTGCTAGCGGGGGAGATGAGCAGTTCTTC; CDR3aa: CASSFLPLASGGDEQFF
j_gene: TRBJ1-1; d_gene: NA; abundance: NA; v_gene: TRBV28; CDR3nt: TGTGCCAGCAGTTTTCAGGGGAAGGGAGCTTTCTTT; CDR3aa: CASSFQGKGAFF
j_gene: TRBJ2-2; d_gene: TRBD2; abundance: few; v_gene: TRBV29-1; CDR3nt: TGCAGCGTTGAACTAGCGGCGAACACCGGGGAGCTGTTTTTT; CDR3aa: CSVELAANTGELFF
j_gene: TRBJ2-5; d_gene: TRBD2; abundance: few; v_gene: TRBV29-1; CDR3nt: TGCAGCGCCAACCCGGGACTAGCGGGAGGGCCGGGAGAGACCCAGTACTTC; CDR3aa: CSANPGLAGGPGETQYF
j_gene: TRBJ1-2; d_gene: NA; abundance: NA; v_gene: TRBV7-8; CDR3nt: TGTGCCAGCAGCTTAAATTTTTTGGGGGAAGACTATGGCTACACCTTC; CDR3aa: CASSLNFLGEDYGYTF
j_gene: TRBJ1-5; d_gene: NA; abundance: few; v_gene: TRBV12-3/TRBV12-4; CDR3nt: TGTGCCAGCAGTTTCAGGGGAAACCAGCCCCAGCATTTT; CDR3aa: CASSFRGNQPQHF
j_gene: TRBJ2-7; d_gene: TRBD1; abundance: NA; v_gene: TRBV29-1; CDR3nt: TGCAGCGTAGGGACAGGGAGCTCCTACGAGCAGTACTTC; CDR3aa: CSVGTGSSYEQYF
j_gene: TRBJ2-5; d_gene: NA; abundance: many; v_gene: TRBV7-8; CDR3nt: TGTGCCAGCAGCCCGCCCGGGTCCCAAGAGACCCAGTACTTC; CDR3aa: CASSPPGSQETQYF
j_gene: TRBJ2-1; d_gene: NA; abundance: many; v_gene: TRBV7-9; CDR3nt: TGTGCCAGCAGACCCGCCGAAGTGACAGACGATGAGCAGTTCTTC; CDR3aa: CASRPAEVTDDEQFF
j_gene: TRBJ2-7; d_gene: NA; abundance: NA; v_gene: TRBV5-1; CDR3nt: TGCGCCAGCAGCTTGGATCAGGGGCCCACCTACGAGCAGTACTTC; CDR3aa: CASSLDQGPTYEQYF
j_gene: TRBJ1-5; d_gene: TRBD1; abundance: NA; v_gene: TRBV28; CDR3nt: TGTGCCAGCAGTCGACAGGGGAGTAGCAATCAGCCCCAGCATTTT; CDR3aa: CASSRQGSSNQPQHF
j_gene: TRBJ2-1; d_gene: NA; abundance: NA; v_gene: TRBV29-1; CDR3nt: TGCAGCGTTGCGGTTCCAGCCTACAATGAGCAGTTCTTC; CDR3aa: CSVAVPAYNEQFF
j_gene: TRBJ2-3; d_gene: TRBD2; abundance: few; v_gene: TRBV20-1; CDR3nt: TGCAGTGCTAGAAGGCTAGCGGGGAGCACAGATACGCAGTATTTT; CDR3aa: CSARRLAGSTDTQYF
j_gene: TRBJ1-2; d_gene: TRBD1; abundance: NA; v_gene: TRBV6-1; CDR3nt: TGTGCCAGCAGACGGGACAGGGACAACTATGGCTACACCTTC; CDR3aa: CASRRDRDNYGYTF
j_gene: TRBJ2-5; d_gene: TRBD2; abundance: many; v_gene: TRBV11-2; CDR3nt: TGTGCCAGCAGCAAAGGGACTAGCGGGGGGGCGACCCAGTACTTC; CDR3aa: CASSKGTSGGATQYF
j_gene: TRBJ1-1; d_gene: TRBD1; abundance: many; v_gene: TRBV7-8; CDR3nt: TGTGCCAGCAGCCCAGGGACAGGTGAAACTGAAGCTTTCTTT; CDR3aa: CASSPGTGETEAFF
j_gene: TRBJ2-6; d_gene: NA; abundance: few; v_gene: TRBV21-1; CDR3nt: TGTGCCAGCAGCTCCTGGACAGGGGGGTATGGGGCCAACGTCCTGACTTTC; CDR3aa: CASSSWTGGYGANVLTF
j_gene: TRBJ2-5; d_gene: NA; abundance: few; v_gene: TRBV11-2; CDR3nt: TGTGCCAGCAGCCGCTCGCCCCAGTGGGAAGAGACCCAGTACTTC; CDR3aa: CASSRSPQWEETQYF
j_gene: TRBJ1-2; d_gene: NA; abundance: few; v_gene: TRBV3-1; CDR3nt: TGTGCCAGCAGCCAAGTCAGCGGCGGCAATGGCTACACCTTC; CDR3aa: CASSQVSGGNGYTF
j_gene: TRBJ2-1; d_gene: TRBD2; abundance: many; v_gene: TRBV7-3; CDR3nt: TGTGCCAGCAGCTTAGTAGCGGGAGCTAATGAGCAGTTCTTC; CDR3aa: CASSLVAGANEQFF
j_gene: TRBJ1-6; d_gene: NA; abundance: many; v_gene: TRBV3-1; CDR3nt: TGTGCCAGCAGCTTCGGGGGACGCGATTCACCCCTCCACTTT; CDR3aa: CASSFGGRDSPLHF
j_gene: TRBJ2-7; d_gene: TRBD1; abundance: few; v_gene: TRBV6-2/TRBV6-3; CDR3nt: TGTGCCAGCAGTTCCCGGACAGGCACGGGATTGAGAGAGCAGTACTTC; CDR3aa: CASSSRTGTGLREQYF
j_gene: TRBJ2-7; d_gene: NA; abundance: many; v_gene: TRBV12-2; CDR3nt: TGTGCAAGTCGTTGGGGGACAGGCCATCGGCACGAGCAGTACTTC; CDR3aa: CASRWGTGHRHEQYF
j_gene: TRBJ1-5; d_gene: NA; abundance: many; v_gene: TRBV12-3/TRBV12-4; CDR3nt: TGTGCCAGCAGTTTTACGGGCAATCAGCCCCAGCATTTT; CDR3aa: CASSFTGNQPQHF
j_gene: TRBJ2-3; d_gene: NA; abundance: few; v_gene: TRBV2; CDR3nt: TGTGCCAGCAGTGAAAAGCGGCGCTCCACAGATACGCAGTATTTT; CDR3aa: CASSEKRRSTDTQYF
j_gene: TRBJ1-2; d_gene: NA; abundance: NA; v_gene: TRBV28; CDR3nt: TGTGCCAGCACTCCGGGGGCAACCCCTGACTATGGCTACACCTTC; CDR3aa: CASTPGATPDYGYTF
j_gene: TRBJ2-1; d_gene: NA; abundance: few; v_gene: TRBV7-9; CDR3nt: TGTGCCAGCAGCTTATTTCTGGACAACAATGAGCAGTTCTTC; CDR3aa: CASSLFLDNNEQFF
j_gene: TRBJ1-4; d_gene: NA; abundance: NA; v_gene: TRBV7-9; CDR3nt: TGTGCCAGCAGCTCCCTCGGGTCGGCTAATGAAAAACTGTTTTTT; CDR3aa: CASSSLGSANEKLFF
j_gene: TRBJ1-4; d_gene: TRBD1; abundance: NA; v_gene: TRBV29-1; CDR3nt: TGCAGCGTTGAAGATCGCGGGACAGGGGGCGAAAAACTGTTTTTT; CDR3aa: CSVEDRGTGGEKLFF
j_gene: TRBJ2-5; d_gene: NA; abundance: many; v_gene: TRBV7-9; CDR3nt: TGTGCCAGCAGCTTAGCGAGGAATTCGGACTCCATGCGGGAGACCCAGTACTTC; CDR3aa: CASSLARNSDSMRETQYF
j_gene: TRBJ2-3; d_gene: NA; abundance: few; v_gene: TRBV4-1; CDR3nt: TGCGCCAGCAGCCAAGATGGGGCAACTCTGGTTACGCAGTATTTT; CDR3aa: CASSQDGATLVTQYF
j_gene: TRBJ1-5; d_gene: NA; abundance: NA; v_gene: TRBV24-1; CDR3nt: TGTGCCACCAGTGATTCGCCTGAGGGGCCCCAGCATTTT; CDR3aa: CATSDSPEGPQHF
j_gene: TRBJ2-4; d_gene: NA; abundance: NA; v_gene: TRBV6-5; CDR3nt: TGTGCCAGCAACATACGCCTCGGCGGAGACATTCAGTACTTC; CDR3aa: CASNIRLGGDIQYF
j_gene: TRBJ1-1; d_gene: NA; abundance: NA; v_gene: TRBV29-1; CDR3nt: TGCAGCGTTGAACAGGGTGAAGCTTTCTTT; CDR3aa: CSVEQGEAFF